This TCR beta chain came from a study of blood T cell repertoires in COVID-19. Study details: The United States, Italy and Spain provided the acute and convalescent COVID-19 samples.

Per the original methods: Cell counts per sample came from amplifying reference gene primers. Clones were sequenced by immunoSEQ multiplex PCR, and TCRdb holds only the in-frame ones, with some missing. V and J calls and clone size follow that table, whereas D and trimming were derived from the DNA. The sample shows some 270,000 clones, approximately 92% of them seen only once. Germline CDR1 is MNHNS and CDR2 is SASEGT. The CDR3 has 16 amino acids. V was clipped by 3 bases and J by 2 bases; unmatched bases: 6. The rearrangement links TRBV6-1 to TRBJ1-5, with 8 bases identical to TRBD1. The sequenced sample was peripheral blood. The clonotype comes from a woman aged 40 to 50 who had recovered from COVID-19. The CDR3 region is CASSEATGQGNQPQHF. In nucleotides, the CDR3 is TGTGCCAGCAGTGAGGCCACGGGACAGGGCAATCAGCCCCAGCATTTT.